The 20 T cell receptor beta chains listed next were all sequenced from one sample in a study of T cell repertoires in cytomegalovirus infection. TCRdb processed the reads anew with MiXCR; each CDR3 protein has one entry. The sample consists of hundreds of thousands of distinct CDR3 sequences, 25% to 30% of them appearing once. No antigen is known for these receptors. Source: cultured PBMCs, taken from culture after CMV antigen stimulation. These receptors all come from a human donor in good health (CMV status not recorded). Some clones in this sample may be carry-over from other donors' samples.

This clonotype appeared a few times. J is TRBJ1-5 and V is TRBV4-3; no clear D. The germline CDR1 and CDR2 sequences are LGHNA and YSLEER. V lost 0 bases and J 3 bases, leaving 12 bases between the germline ends. CDR3 size: 16 residues. CDR3 loop: CASSQDTDGVNQPQHF. CDR3 DNA sequence: TGCGCCAGCAGCCAAGATACCGATGGCGTCAATCAGCCCCAGCATTTT.

V usage is TRBV12-3 or TRBV12-4 and J usage is TRBJ1-4; D is possibly TRBD1 (6 bases). Trimming stripped 5 bases from V and 0 bases from J, with 13 bases between. This CDR3 is 16 amino acids long. The DNA of the CDR3 is TGTGCCAGCAGTCAAGACAGGTCCGCAACTAATGAAAAACTGTTTTTT. Translation gives CASSQDRSATNEKLFF.

This clonotype was found a few times. J is TRBJ1-4 and V is TRBV20-1; D ambiguous. The CDR3 runs to 13 residues. Germline CDR1 DFQATT, CDR2 SNEGSKA (reference sequence). V shed 0 bases and J shed 7 bases, with 9 bases lying between them. The CDR3 protein is CSAREPVLEKLFF. The CDR3 DNA sequence: TGCAGTGCTAGAGAGCCCGTCCTTGAAAAACTGTTTTTT.

The table lists this clonotype with many counts. This chain joins TRBV7-2 and TRBJ2-6; D not resolved. The CDR3 covers 18 residues. Trimming stripped 2 bases from V and 0 bases from J, with 14 bases between. Germline loops: CDR1 SGHTA, CDR2 FQGNSA. The CDR3 is CASSLNRRWSSGANVLTF. CDR3 bases: TGTGCCAGCAGCTTAAATCGGCGGTGGAGCTCTGGGGCCAACGTCCTGACTTTC.

This clonotype was observed many times. This rearrangement joins TRBV7-9 to TRBJ1-2; 7 bases are shared with TRBD1. The CDR3 length is 13 residues. V gave up 5 bases and J gave up 3 bases; unmatched junction bases: 3. Germline values: CDR1 SEHNR, CDR2 FQNEAQ (reference sequence). The CDR3 region has the DNA TGTGCCAGCAGCACCCAGGGGGACTATGGCTACACCTTC. Residues: CASSTQGDYGYTF.

This chain connects TRBV20-1 to TRBJ1-2; TRBD1 might be the D (5 bases). Germline CDR1 is DFQATT and CDR2 is SNEGSKA (reference sequence). The CDR3 totals 14 residues. Trimming removed 5 bases at V and 2 bases at J, with 15 bases between. CDR3 in DNA: TGCAGTGCTTGGACCCAGGGTAACAACTATGGCTACACCTTC. Amino acid sequence: CSAWTQGNNYGYTF.

The sample holds a few counts of this clonotype. The rearrangement links TRBV7-3 to TRBJ2-1, with D unresolved. Germline assignment: CDR1 SGHTA and CDR2 FQGTGA. CDR3 length: 12 residues. V gave up 5 bases and J gave up 7 bases, with 9 bases separating them. The CDR3 DNA is TGTGCCAGCAGCCCCGCCACTAATGAGCAGTTCTTC. Translation: CASSPATNEQFF.

This clonotype was recorded a few times. The chain couples TRBV7-4 to TRBJ2-7; D is perhaps TRBD1 or TRBD2 (5 bases each). This CDR3 is 16 amino acids long. Germline CDR1 reads SGHVT; CDR2 reads SQSDAQ. Between the trimmed V and J ends, which lost 0 bases and 2 bases, there was a span of 14 bases. CDR3 amino acids: CASSLASGPSPYEQYF. The CDR3, as DNA: TGTGCCAGCAGCTTAGCGTCGGGGCCATCGCCCTACGAGCAGTACTTC.

The genes are TRBV9 and TRBJ2-1; the D call may be TRBD1 or TRBD2 (7 bases each). V gave up 3 bases and J gave up 2 bases, with 21 bases separating them. Germline loops: CDR1 SGDLS, CDR2 YYNGEE. This CDR3 has 18 amino acids. The CDR3 DNA follows: TGTGCCAGCAGCGCATGGGGGGAGGGGGGACAGACCTACAATGAGCAGTTCTTC. It encodes CASSAWGEGGQTYNEQFF.

V is TRBV6-1 and J is TRBJ2-3; D uncertain. The ends were cut back, 10 bases at V and 6 bases at J, with 20 bases in the middle. The germline CDR1 and CDR2 sequences are MNHNS and SASEGT. The CDR3 runs to 14 residues. CDR3: CATQLAGLTDTQYF. The CDR3, as DNA: TGTGCCACCCAACTGGCTGGCCTGACGGATACGCAGTATTTT.

The V call is TRBV19, the J call TRBJ2-1, with D maybe TRBD1 (6 bases). Trimming cost V 4 bases and J 0 bases, with 10 bases left between them. The V gene's germline CDR1 is LNHDA and CDR2 SQIVND (reference sequence). The CDR3 has 15 amino acids. This CDR3 reads CASSSARGSYNEQFF. CDR3 nucleotide sequence: TGTGCCAGTAGTAGCGCCAGGGGCTCCTACAATGAGCAGTTCTTC. Combining the CDR3 with reference TRBV19 and TRBJ2-1 gives the whole variable domain DGGITQSPKYLFRKEGQNVTLSCEQNLNHDAMYWYRQDPGQGLRLIYYSQIVNDFQKGDIAEGYSVSREKKESFPLTVTSAQKNPTAFYLCASSSARGSYNEQFFGPGTRLTVL.

This clonotype was recorded a few times. This CDR3 is CAISESRVLAASTDTQYF. CDR3 DNA: TGTGCCATCAGTGAGTCGAGGGTACTAGCGGCCAGCACAGATACGCAGTATTTT. The chain uses TRBV10-3 and TRBJ2-3; the match to TRBD2 covers 8 bases. The CDR3 sequence is 18 residues long. CDR1 is ENHRY and CDR2 is SYGVKD in the germline V gene. The V gene end was trimmed by 0 bases and the J gene end by 0 bases; junction bases not matched to a gene: 8.

The V and J genes are TRBV7-8 and TRBJ2-5; D might be TRBD1 (5 bases). Trimming left V 4 bases short and J 4 bases short, with 10 bases between. The CDR3 extends over 13 amino acids. From germline, CDR1 is SGHVS and CDR2 FQNEAQ. CDR3 loop: CASSSDRGETQYF. In DNA form, the CDR3 reads TGTGCCAGCAGCTCTGACAGAGGAGAGACCCAGTACTTC.

This chain links TRBV12-3 or TRBV12-4 with TRBJ1-2, with 7 bases that match TRBD1. The length of the CDR3 is 12 residues. V lost 6 bases and J lost 7; bases outside the gene matches: 5. The CDR3 nucleotides are TGTGCCAGCAGCAACAGGGGTAGTGGCTACACCTTC. This encodes CASSNRGSGYTF.

J is TRBJ2-1 and V is TRBV6-5; TRBD2 agrees at 7 bases. In germline, CDR1 is MNHEY, CDR2 SVGAGI. The ends lost 2 bases at V and 0 bases at J; junction bases unmatched: 4. The CDR3 contains 16 residues. CDR3 in amino acids: CASSYGGEPSYNEQFF. CDR3 sequence (DNA): TGTGCCAGCAGTTACGGGGGGGAACCCTCCTACAATGAGCAGTTCTTC.

The chain uses TRBV5-1 and TRBJ2-5, with D tentatively TRBD1 (6 bases). The V and J ends lost 5 bases and 7 bases respectively, with 21 bases between them. This CDR3 region has 15 residues. Germline CDR1 and CDR2: SGHRS and YFSETQ. This CDR3 is CASSQATHRRGTQYF. CDR3 nucleotides: TGCGCCAGCAGTCAAGCCACCCACCGCAGGGGGACCCAGTACTTC.

The V and J genes are TRBV28 and TRBJ2-6, with D possibly being TRBD2 (6 bases). CDR1 is MDHEN, CDR2 SYDVKM, per germline. The V end was cut by 10 bases, the J end by 4 bases, with 14 bases between. The CDR3 length is 14 residues. Written as DNA, the CDR3 is TGTGCCACCCTGCGTCGGGAGGGGGCCAACGTCCTGACTTTC. This sequence encodes CATLRREGANVLTF.

This clonotype was picked up many times. The chain has TRBV5-5 and TRBJ1-6, with unresolved D. CDR3 length: 16 amino acids. V lost 5 bases and J lost 7, with 19 bases in between. Per germline, CDR1 SGHKS and CDR2 YYEKEE (reference sequence). The DNA of the CDR3 is TGTGCCAGCAGTTCCGGACGGCAACCTGGGAATTCACCCCTCCACTTT. The encoded protein is CASSSGRQPGNSPLHF.

The V and J genes are TRBV9 and TRBJ1-5; D remains ambiguous. Per the germline V gene, CDR1 is SGDLS and CDR2 is YYNGEE. V shed 3 bases and J shed 5 bases, with 12 bases lying between them. The CDR3 has 14 amino acids. CDR3 sequence: CASSAGGPYQPQHF. The CDR3 DNA follows: TGTGCCAGCAGCGCGGGCGGACCCTATCAGCCCCAGCATTTT.

This clonotype was observed a single time. The J gene is TRBJ2-3, the V gene TRBV11-1, with D hard to call. V lost 4 bases to trimming and J lost 3 bases, with 17 bases between them. The CDR3 totals 16 residues. CDR1 is SGHAT and CDR2 is FQDESV in the germline V gene (reference sequence). The CDR3 DNA sequence: TGTGCCAGCAGCTCCAGACCTTTGTCGGGTACAGATACGCAGTATTTT. Translated: CASSSRPLSGTDTQYF. Supplemented by reference TRBV11-1 and TRBJ2-3, the full variable domain reads EAEVAQSPRYKITEKSQAVAFWCDPISGHATLYWYRQILGQGPELLVQFQDESVVDDSQLPKDRFSAERLKGVDSTLKIQPAELGDSAMYLCASSSRPLSGTDTQYFGPGTRLTVL.